The entry below gives a single TCR beta chain sequence along with its context. Its target is unknown. The investigators reverse transcribed all of the isolated RNA, so they sequenced expressed TCRB transcripts. The read count averaged roughly 3.5 million across naive, central memory and regulatory T cell samples. Clones were sequenced by immunoSEQ multiplex PCR, and TCRdb holds only the in-frame ones, with some missing. The sample lists over 120,000 clones, about 10% occurring once. The data stem from a study of beta chain features in type 1 diabetes. The study, taken as a whole, reports: There was a possibility that cDNA sequencing over-represented cells with high TCR expression. Insertions were fewer and deletions more numerous at VDJ junctions in type 1 diabetes patients. A closer apparent resemblance between naive, central memory and Treg TCRB repertoires was seen in patients than in healthy donors.

Germline-derived CDR1 and CDR2 are SGHRS and YFSETQ. The length of the CDR3 is 15 residues. V was shortened by 3 bases and J by 4 bases, with 17 bases between the two germline ends. This chain uses TRBV5-1 with TRBJ2-7; D might be TRBD1 (5 bases). Sequenced: naive CD4+ T cells from blood. The origin of this receptor is a man between 18 and 29 years old in good health. CDR3: CASSYVGADKYEQYF. The CDR3 nucleotides read TGCGCCAGCAGCTATGTTGGGGCAGATAAATACGAGCAGTACTTC.